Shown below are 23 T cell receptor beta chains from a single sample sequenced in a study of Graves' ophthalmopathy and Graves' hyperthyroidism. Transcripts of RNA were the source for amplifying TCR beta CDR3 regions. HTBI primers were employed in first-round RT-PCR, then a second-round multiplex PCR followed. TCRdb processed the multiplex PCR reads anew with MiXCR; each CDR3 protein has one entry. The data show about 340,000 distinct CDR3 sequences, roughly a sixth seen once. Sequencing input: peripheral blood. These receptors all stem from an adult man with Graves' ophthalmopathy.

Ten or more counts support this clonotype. CDR3 DNA sequence: TGTGCCAACAACAGACAGGGGGCGAGGAGCTACGAGCAGTACTTC. It yields the protein CANNRQGARSYEQYF. The chain couples TRBV28 to TRBJ2-7; 10 bases are a match to TRBD1. The CDR3 is 15 residues long. The J segment lost 3 bases and the V segment lost 10 bases, leaving 12 bases of the junction unmatched. Germline CDR1 MDHEN, CDR2 SYDVKM.

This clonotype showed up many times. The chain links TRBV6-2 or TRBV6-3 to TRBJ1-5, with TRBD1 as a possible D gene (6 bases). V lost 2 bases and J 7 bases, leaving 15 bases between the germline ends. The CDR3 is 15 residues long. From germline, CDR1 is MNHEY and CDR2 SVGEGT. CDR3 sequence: CASSYTKTGHQPQHF. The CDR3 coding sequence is TGTGCCAGCAGTTACACGAAAACAGGGCACCAGCCCCAGCATTTT.

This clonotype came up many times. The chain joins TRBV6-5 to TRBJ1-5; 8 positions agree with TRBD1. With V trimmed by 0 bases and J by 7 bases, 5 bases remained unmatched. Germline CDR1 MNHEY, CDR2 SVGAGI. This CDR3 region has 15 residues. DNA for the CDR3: TGTGCCAGCAGTTACTCAAGAGGACAGGGCCAGCCCCAGCATTTT. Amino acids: CASSYSRGQGQPQHF.

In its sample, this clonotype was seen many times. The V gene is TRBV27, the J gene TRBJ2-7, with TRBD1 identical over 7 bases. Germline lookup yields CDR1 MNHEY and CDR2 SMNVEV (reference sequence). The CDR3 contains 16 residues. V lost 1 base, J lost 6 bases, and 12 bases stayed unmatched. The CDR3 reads CASSLFTAGGLGEQYF. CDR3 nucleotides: TGTGCCAGCAGTTTATTCACGGCAGGGGGTTTGGGCGAGCAGTACTTC.

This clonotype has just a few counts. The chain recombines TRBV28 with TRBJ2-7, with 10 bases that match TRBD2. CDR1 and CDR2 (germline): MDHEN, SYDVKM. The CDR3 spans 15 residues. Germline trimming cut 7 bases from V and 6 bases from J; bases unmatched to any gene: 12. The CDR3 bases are TGTGCCAGCACCAAGAGGGGACCTAGCGGGAGCGAGCAGTACTTC. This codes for CASTKRGPSGSEQYF.

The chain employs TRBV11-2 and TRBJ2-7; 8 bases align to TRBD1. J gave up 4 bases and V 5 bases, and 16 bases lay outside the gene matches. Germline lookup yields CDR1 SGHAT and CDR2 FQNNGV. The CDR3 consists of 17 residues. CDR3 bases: TGTGCCAGCAGCCGGTCGGGTTCAGGACAGGGTGTTTACGAGCAGTACTTC. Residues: CASSRSGSGQGVYEQYF.

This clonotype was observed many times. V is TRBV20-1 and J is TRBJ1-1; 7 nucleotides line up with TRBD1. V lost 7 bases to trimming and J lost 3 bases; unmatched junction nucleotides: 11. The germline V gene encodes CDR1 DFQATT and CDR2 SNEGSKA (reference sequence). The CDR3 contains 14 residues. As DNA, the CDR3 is TGCAGTGATAAGGGGGCAGGGCGGCACACTGAAGCTTTCTTT. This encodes CSDKGAGRHTEAFF.

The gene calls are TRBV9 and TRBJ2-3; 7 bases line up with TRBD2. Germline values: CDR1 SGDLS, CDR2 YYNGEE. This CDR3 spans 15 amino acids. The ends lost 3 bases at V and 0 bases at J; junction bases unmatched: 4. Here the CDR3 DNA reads TGTGCCAGCAGCGGGGGGACTATAAGCACAGATACGCAGTATTTT. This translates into CASSGGTISTDTQYF.

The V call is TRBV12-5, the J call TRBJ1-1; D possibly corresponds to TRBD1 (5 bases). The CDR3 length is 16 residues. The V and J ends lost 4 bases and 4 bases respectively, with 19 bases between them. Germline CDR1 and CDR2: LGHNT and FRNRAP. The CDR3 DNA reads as TGTGCTAGTGGTTCGCTCATCAGGGACCGGACCACTGAAGCTTTCTTT. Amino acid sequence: CASGSLIRDRTTEAFF.

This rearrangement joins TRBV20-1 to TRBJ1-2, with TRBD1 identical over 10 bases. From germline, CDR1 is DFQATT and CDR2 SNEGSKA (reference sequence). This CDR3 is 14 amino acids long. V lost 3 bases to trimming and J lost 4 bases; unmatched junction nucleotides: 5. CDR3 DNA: TGCAGTGCTAGGACGGGACAGGGGATCTATGGCTACACCTTC. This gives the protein CSARTGQGIYGYTF.

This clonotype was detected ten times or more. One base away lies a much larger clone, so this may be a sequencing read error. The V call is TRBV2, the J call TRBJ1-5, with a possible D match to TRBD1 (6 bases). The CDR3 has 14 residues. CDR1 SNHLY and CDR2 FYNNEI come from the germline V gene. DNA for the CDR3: TGTGCCGGCAGTGGGCAGGGGCCGAATCAGCCCCAGCATTTT. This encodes CAGSGQGPNQPQHF.

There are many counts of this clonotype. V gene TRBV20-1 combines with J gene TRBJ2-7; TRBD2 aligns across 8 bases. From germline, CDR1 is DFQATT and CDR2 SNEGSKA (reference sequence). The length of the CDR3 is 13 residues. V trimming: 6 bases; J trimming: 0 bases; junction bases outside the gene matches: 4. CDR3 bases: TGCAGTGCCTTAGCGGGAAGCTCCTACGAGCAGTACTTC. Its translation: CSALAGSSYEQYF.

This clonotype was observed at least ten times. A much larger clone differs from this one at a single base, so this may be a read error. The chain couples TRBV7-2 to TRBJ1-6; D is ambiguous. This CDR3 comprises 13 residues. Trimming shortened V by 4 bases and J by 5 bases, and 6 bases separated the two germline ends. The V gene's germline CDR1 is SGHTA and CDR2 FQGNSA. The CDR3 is CASSSGNNSPLHF. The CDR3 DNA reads TGTGCCAGCAGCTCCGGAAATAATTCACCCCTCCACTTT. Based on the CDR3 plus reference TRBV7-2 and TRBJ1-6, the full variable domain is GAGVSQSPSNKVTEKGKDVELRCDPISGHTALYWYRQSLGQGLEFLIYFQGNSAPDKSGLPSDRFSAERTGGSVSTLTIQRTQQEDSAVYLCASSSGNNSPLHFGNGTRLTVT.

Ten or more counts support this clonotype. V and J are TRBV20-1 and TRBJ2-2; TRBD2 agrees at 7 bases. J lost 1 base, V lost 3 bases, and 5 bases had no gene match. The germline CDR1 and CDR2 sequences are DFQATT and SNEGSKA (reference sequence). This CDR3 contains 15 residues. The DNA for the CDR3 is TGCAGTGCTAGTTTACTAGCGAGGAACACCGGGGAGCTGTTTTTT. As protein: CSASLLARNTGELFF.

In DNA, the CDR3 is TGTGCCACCAGTGATTGGGGGACAGGCTATGGCTACACCTTC. Its translation: CATSDWGTGYGYTF. The chain employs TRBV24-1 and TRBJ1-2; 8 bases match TRBD1. Trimming removed 2 bases from V and 4 bases from J; junction bases left unmatched: 2. The length of the CDR3 is 14 residues. CDR1 KGHDR and CDR2 SFDVKD come from the germline V gene.

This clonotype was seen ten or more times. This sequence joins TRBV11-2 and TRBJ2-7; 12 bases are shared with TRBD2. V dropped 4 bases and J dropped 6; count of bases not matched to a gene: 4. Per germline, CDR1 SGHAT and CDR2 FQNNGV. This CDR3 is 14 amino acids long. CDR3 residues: CASSSSTSGSEQYF. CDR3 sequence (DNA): TGTGCCAGCAGCTCCTCGACTAGCGGGAGCGAGCAGTACTTC.

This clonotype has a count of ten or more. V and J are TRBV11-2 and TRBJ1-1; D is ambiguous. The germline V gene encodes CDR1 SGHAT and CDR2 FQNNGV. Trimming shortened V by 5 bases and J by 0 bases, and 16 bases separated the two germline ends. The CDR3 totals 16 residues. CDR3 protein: CASSTPRKAMNTEAFF. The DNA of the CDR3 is TGTGCCAGCAGCACCCCGCGGAAGGCGATGAACACTGAAGCTTTCTTT.

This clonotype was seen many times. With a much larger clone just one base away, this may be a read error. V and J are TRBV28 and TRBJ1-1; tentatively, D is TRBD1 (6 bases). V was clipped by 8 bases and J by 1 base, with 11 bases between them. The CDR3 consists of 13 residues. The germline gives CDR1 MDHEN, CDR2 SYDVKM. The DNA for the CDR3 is TGTGCCAGCGATAGGACAGCGAACACTGAAGCTTTCTTT. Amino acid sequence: CASDRTANTEAFF.

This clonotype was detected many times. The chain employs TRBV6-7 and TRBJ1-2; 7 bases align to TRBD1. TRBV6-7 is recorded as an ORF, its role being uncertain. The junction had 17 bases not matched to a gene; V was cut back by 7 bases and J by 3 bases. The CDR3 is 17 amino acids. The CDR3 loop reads CASTYPPSDRRDYGYTF. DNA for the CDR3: TGTGCCAGCACCTATCCCCCCTCGGACAGGCGTGACTATGGCTACACCTTC.

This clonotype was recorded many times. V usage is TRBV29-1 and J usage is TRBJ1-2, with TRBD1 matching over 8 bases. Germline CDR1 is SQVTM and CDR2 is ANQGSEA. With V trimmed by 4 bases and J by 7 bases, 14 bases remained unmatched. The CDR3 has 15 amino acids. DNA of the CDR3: TGCAGCGTTGGGGGGCGCGGGCAGGGGGCGCGTGGCTACACCTTC. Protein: CSVGGRGQGARGYTF.

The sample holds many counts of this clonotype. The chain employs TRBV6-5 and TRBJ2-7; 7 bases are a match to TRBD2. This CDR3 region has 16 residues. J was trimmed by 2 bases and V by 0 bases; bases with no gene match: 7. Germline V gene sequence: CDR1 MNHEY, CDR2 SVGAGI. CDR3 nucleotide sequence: TGTGCCAGCAGTTACTCGGGTGGCGGGAGACCCTACGAGCAGTACTTC. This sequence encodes CASSYSGGGRPYEQYF.

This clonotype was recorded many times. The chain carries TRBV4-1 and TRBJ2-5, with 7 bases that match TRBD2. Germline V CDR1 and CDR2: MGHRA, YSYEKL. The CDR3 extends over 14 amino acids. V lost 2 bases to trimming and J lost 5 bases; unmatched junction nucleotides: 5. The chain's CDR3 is CASSQTSAGETQYF. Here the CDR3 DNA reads TGCGCCAGCAGCCAAACTAGCGCGGGGGAGACCCAGTACTTC.

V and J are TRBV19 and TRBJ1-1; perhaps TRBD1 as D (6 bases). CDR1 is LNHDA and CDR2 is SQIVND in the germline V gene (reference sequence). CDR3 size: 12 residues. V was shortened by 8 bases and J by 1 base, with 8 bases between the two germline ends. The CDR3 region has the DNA TGTGCCAGTCTGGACAGGAACACTGAAGCTTTCTTT. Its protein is CASLDRNTEAFF.